This T cell receptor (beta chain) is drawn from a study of OX40 agonist ivuxolimab in advanced cancers. Remarks on this clone: The antigen remains unidentified.

The CDR3 has 14 amino acids. From germline, CDR1 is KGHSH and CDR2 LQKENI. The V end was cut by 4 bases, the J end by 6 bases, with 13 bases between. Study results and caveats: Patients with a partial response at 0.1-3.0 mg/kg had among the lowest clonal expansion.

This table comes from immunoSEQ multiplex PCR, and its TCRdb copy is limited to in-frame clones, with some not included. The table has fewer than 60,000 clones, 70% to 90% seen once. The sample consisted of CD4+ or CD8+ T cells sorted from blood, taken in a trial of the OX40 agonist ivuxolimab. The clonotype originates from an adult with an advanced solid tumor such as melanoma, head and neck, liver or kidney cancer. V is TRBV18 and J is TRBJ2-1; D might be TRBD2 (8 bases). CDR3 bases: TGTGCCAGCTCACTACAGGGGACTAGCAATGAGCAGTTCTTC. As protein: CASSLQGTSNEQFF. The variable domain in full, with the rest retrieved from reference TRBV18 and TRBJ2-1, is NAGVMQNPRHLVRRRGQEARLRCSPMKGHSHVYWYRQLPEEGLKFMVYLQKENIIDESGMPKERFSAEFPKEGPSILRIQQVVRGDSAAYFCASSLQGTSNEQFFGPGTRLTVL.